The clone carrying this T cell receptor (beta chain) has at least ten counts. TCRdb reprocessed the 5' RACE reads with MiXCR, giving one entry per CDR3 protein. In the table there are tens of thousands of distinct CDR3 sequences, about an eighth of which are singletons. This entry comes from a study of early T cells in non-severe SARS-CoV-2 infection. The CDR3 length is 19 residues. Sequencing was performed on whole blood. This rearrangement joins TRBV21-1 to TRBJ2-3; no DNA check was done on the table's D call, TRBD2. TRBV21-1 corresponds to a pseudogene. The receptor's source is an adult who was a healthcare worker with PCR-confirmed SARS-CoV-2 infection or an uninfected control (not recorded which). CDR3 in DNA: TGTGCCAGCAGCCCGGGACTTAGGGAGGAAGTGTCTGGCACAGATACGCAGTATTTT. Translating it yields CASSPGLREEVSGTDTQYF.